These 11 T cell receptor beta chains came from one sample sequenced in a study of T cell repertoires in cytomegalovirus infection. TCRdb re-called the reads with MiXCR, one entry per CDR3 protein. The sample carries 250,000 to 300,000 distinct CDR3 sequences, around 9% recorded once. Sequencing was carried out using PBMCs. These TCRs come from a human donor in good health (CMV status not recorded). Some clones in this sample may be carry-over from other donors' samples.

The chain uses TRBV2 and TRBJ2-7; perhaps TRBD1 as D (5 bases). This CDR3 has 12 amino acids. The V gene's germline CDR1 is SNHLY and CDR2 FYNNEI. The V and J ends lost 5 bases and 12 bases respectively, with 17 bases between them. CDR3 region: CASSPTAAGLYF. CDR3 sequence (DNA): TGTGCCAGCAGTCCAACGGCGGCAGGGCTGTACTTC.

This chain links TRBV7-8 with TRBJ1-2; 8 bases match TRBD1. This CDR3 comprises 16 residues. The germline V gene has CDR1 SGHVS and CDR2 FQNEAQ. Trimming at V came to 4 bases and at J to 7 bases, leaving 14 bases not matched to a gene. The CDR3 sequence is CASSSNAMDREAGYTF. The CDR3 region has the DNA TGTGCCAGCAGCTCCAACGCCATGGACAGGGAGGCTGGCTACACCTTC.

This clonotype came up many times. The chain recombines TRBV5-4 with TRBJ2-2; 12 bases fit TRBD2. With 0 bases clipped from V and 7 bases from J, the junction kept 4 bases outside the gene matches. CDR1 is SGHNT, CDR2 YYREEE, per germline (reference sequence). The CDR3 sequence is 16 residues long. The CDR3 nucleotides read TGTGCCAGCAGCTTGGCGACTAGCGGGGGTGTCGGGGAGCTGTTTTTT. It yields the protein CASSLATSGGVGELFF.

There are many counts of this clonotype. DNA for the CDR3: TGTGCCAGCAGCGACAGGGGGCTCGGAAACACCATATATTTT. It translates to CASSDRGLGNTIYF. V usage is TRBV12-3 or TRBV12-4 and J usage is TRBJ1-3, with 10 bases aligning to TRBD1. The J segment lost 4 bases and the V segment lost 6 bases, leaving 3 bases of the junction unmatched. This CDR3 is built from 14 residues.

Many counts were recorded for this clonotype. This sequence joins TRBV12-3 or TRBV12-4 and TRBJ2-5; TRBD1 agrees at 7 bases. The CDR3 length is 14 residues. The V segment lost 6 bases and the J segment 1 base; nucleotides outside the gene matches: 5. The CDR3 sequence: CASSPTGSQETQYF. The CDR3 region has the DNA TGTGCCAGCAGCCCGACAGGGAGCCAAGAGACCCAGTACTTC.

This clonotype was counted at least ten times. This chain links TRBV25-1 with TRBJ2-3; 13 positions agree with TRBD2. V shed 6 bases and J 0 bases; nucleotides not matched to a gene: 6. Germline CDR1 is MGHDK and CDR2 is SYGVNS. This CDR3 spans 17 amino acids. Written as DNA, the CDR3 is TGTGCCAGCAGCGGACTAGCGGGGGCCCACAGCACAGATACGCAGTATTTT. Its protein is CASSGLAGAHSTDTQYF.

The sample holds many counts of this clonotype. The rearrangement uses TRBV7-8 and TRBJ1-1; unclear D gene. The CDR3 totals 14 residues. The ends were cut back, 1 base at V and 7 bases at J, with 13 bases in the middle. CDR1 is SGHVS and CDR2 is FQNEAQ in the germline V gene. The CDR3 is CASSLGSGRFEAFF. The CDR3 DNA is TGTGCCAGCAGCTTAGGTTCGGGCAGGTTTGAAGCTTTCTTT.

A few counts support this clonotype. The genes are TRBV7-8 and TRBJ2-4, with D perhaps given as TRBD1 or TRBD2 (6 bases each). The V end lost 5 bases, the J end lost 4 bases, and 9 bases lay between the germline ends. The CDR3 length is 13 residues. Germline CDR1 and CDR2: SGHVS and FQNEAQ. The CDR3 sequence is CASSRGPKNIQYF. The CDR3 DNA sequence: TGTGCCAGCAGCCGGGGGCCTAAAAACATTCAGTACTTC.

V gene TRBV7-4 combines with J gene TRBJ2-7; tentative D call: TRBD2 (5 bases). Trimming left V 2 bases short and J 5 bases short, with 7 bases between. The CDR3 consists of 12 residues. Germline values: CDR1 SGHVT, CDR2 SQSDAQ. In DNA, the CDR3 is TGTGCCAGCAGCTTATGGGGAGACGAGCAGTACTTC. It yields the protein CASSLWGDEQYF.

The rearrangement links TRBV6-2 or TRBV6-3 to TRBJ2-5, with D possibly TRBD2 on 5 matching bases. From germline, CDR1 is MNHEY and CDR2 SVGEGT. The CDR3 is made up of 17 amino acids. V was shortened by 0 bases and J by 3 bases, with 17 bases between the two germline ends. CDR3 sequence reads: CASSYSLSGLPKETQYF. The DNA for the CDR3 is TGTGCCAGCAGTTACTCGCTATCAGGACTTCCCAAAGAGACCCAGTACTTC.

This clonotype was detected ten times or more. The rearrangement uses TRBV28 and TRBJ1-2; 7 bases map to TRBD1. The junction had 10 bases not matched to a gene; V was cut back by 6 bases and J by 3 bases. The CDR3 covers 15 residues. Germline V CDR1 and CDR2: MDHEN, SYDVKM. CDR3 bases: TGTGCCAGCAGACCCTCCGGGACAGACTACTATGGCTACACCTTC. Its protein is CASRPSGTDYYGYTF.